What follows describes a single T cell receptor beta chain. Its target is not known. Germline-derived CDR1 and CDR2 are SNHLY and FYNNEI. The CDR3 has 12 residues. The V end lost 5 bases, the J end lost 5 bases, and 9 bases lay between the germline ends. Treatment of the sample: over 15 received Ad26.COV2.S at low or high dose, single or two shots; 5 received placebo; per-sample allocation not given. Sample collection was performed on day 63 after the first vaccine or placebo injection. Clones were sequenced by immunoSEQ multiplex PCR, and TCRdb holds only the in-frame ones, with some missing. Here the sample spans fewer than 400,000 clones, 75% to 90% being singletons. This sample was included in a study of Ad26.COV2.S vaccination and SARS-CoV-2 variants. Study-level findings and limits: People who got the vaccine had more spike-specific TCR breadth than people who got placebo.

The gene calls are TRBV2 and TRBJ1-2, with D possibly matching TRBD1 (6 bases). The starting material was peripheral blood, obtained in a trial of Ad26.COV2.S vaccine versus placebo. The receptor comes from a person between 18 and 65 years old who received the Ad26.COV2.S COVID-19 vaccine or a placebo. CDR3 residues: CASSLDRYGYTF. CDR3 DNA sequence: TGTGCCAGCAGTCTCGACAGGTATGGCTACACCTTC.